The rows below give T cell receptor beta chains drawn from one sample of a study of blood T cell repertoires in COVID-19. Profiled with immunoSEQ multiplex PCR; TCRdb holds only in-frame clones, not every one. The sample includes 250,000 to 350,000 clones, about 83% of them seen just once. Source material: peripheral blood. All receptors come from a woman aged 45-60 years with acute or convalescent COVID-19. The CDR3 runs from the conserved cysteine through the conserved F or W. The D gene is left open where the match is weak. Clone size is stated in some rows and not others, as once, few, many or a class when expanded.

D | J | size | V | CDR3 | DNA
NA | TRBJ2-7 | NA | TRBV28 | CASSFSRAPYEQYF | TGTGCCAGCAGTTTTTCCAGGGCCCCCTACGAGCAGTACTTC
TRBD1 | TRBJ2-1 | NA | TRBV18 | CASSPLGQNPYNEQFF | TGTGCCAGCTCACCATTGGGACAGAATCCCTACAATGAGCAGTTCTTC
TRBD1 | TRBJ1-4 | NA | TRBV4-2 | CASSQVISIPVDRVDEKLFF | TGTGCCAGCAGCCAAGTCATATCCATTCCCGTGGACAGGGTGGATGAAAAACTGTTTTTT
NA | TRBJ1-1 | few | TRBV20-1 | CSASTGGRNTEAFF | TGCAGTGCTAGTACCGGCGGGCGGAACACTGAAGCTTTCTTT
TRBD1 | TRBJ2-1 | NA | TRBV5-1 | CASSLDRANNEQFF | TGCGCCAGCAGCCTGGACAGGGCAAACAATGAGCAGTTCTTC
NA | TRBJ1-2 | NA | TRBV7-9 | CASSYLRQRGSGYTF | TGTGCCAGCAGCTACCTCAGACAGCGGGGAAGTGGCTACACCTTC
TRBD2 | TRBJ2-7 | NA | TRBV24-1 | CATSDTSGRTYEQYF | TGTGCCACCAGTGATACTAGCGGGAGAACCTACGAGCAGTACTTC
NA | TRBJ2-4 | NA | TRBV28 | CASRQGKNIQYF | TGTGCCAGCAGACAGGGCAAAAACATTCAGTACTTC
TRBD2 | TRBJ2-1 | NA | TRBV28 | CASSSGTSGSLNEQFF | TGTGCCAGCAGTTCCGGGACTAGCGGGAGTCTGAATGAGCAGTTCTTC
TRBD1 | TRBJ1-5 | NA | TRBV27 | CASSRQGAYQPQHF | TGTGCCAGCAGTCGACAGGGGGCTTATCAGCCCCAGCATTTT
TRBD2 | TRBJ2-1 | few | TRBV7-9 | CASSTSGSQNEQFF | TGTGCCAGCAGCACCAGCGGGAGTCAAAATGAGCAGTTCTTC
NA | TRBJ2-7 | NA | TRBV2 | CASSRKSYEQYF | TGTGCCAGCAGTCGAAAGAGTTACGAGCAGTACTTC
TRBD1 | TRBJ1-1 | NA | TRBV7-2 | CASSSQGTNTEAFF | TGTGCCAGCAGCTCACAGGGGACGAACACTGAAGCTTTCTTT
NA | TRBJ2-3 | NA | TRBV29-1 | CSVQGGQANTDTQYF | TGCAGCGTTCAAGGGGGGCAAGCGAACACAGATACGCAGTATTTT
NA | TRBJ1-4 | once | TRBV2 | CASSDSSGGEKLFF | TGTGCCAGCAGTGACTCTTCCGGCGGCGAAAAACTGTTTTTT
NA | TRBJ1-1 | NA | TRBV6-5 | CASSRPGHVVRAFF | TGTGCCAGCAGCCGACCGGGACATGTCGTAAGAGCTTTCTTT
TRBD1 | TRBJ1-1 | NA | TRBV28 | CASGGQAYTEAFF | TGTGCCAGCGGTGGACAGGCCTACACTGAAGCTTTCTTT
TRBD1 | TRBJ2-3 | NA | TRBV27 | CASSEGQGADTQYF | TGTGCCAGCAGTGAAGGACAGGGGGCGGATACGCAGTATTTT
NA | TRBJ2-7 | few | TRBV19 | CASSRTVGGLAYEQYF | TGTGCCAGTAGTCGGACAGTTGGGGGATTGGCCTACGAGCAGTACTTC
TRBD2 | TRBJ2-7 | few | TRBV7-2 | CASSLGLAGSYEQYF | TGTGCCAGCAGCCTGGGACTAGCGGGCTCCTACGAGCAGTACTTC
NA | TRBJ1-1 | NA | TRBV7-3 | CASSLSGNTEAFF | TGTGCCAGCAGCTTATCAGGGAACACTGAAGCTTTCTTT
NA | TRBJ2-1 | NA | TRBV27 | CASSVREARNEQFF | TGTGCCAGCAGCGTTAGGGAGGCTAGGAATGAGCAGTTCTTC
TRBD2 | TRBJ2-1 | NA | TRBV10-3 | CAISAPSGSSYNEQFF | TGTGCCATCAGTGCACCTAGCGGTAGCTCCTACAATGAGCAGTTCTTC
TRBD1 | TRBJ1-5 | once | TRBV7-6 | CASSLGQGGRQPQHF | TGTGCCAGCAGCCTAGGACAGGGGGGGAGACAGCCCCAGCATTTT
TRBD2 | TRBJ2-1 | NA | TRBV6-5 | CASSYSLAGLYNEQFF | TGTGCCAGCAGTTACTCTCTAGCGGGTCTCTACAATGAGCAGTTCTTC
TRBD1 | TRBJ1-5 | NA | TRBV20-1 | CSASKGANQPQHF | TGCAGTGCTAGTAAGGGGGCCAATCAGCCCCAGCATTTT
NA | TRBJ2-1 | NA | TRBV19 | CASSITGSVDEQFF | TGTGCCAGTAGTATCACCGGGAGTGTTGATGAGCAGTTCTTC
NA | TRBJ1-1 | NA | TRBV7-2 | CASSLAGQPNTEAFF | TGTGCCAGCAGCTTAGCAGGACAGCCGAACACTGAAGCTTTCTTT
NA | TRBJ2-7 | NA | TRBV6-5 | CASRPPGSVNYEQYF | TGTGCCAGCAGACCCCCAGGGTCAGTGAACTACGAGCAGTACTTC